What follows are 27 T cell receptor beta chains derived from one specimen sequenced in a study of Graves' ophthalmopathy and Graves' hyperthyroidism. From RNA, the CDR3 regions of TCR beta chains were amplified and sequenced. First-round RT-PCR employed HTBI primers, with a second-round multiplex PCR after it. One entry per CDR3 protein, called by TCRdb with MiXCR from the multiplex PCR reads. The top ten clones hold over 7.5% of a sample with about 500,000 distinct CDR3 sequences, around 15% of them seen once. Source material: blood. These receptors came from a woman in her twenties or thirties with Graves' ophthalmopathy.

About this clonotype: Relative to the germline gene, one junction end is altered; a read error may explain this. The chain is built from TRBV6-4 and TRBJ1-1; D uncertain. CDR1 and CDR2 from the germline V gene are MRHNA and SNTAGT. CDR3 size: 12 residues. This chain's CDR3 is CASRVRNTDAFF. Written as DNA, the CDR3 is TGTGCCAGCAGAGTCAGGAACACTGACGCTTTCTTT.

This clonotype was observed at least ten times. A read error may produce the germline difference seen at one junction end. The chain combines TRBV12-3 or TRBV12-4 with TRBJ2-5; D is perhaps TRBD1 or TRBD2 (5 bases each). This CDR3 spans 11 amino acids. The CDR3 DNA reads TGTGCCAGCAGTCTCCGAGGGACCCAGCACTTC. This codes for CASSLRGTQHF.

This clonotype was picked up many times. The CDR3 does not close with the conserved phenylalanine or tryptophan, likely indicating a read error. The rearrangement links TRBV20-1 to TRBJ2-7, with 10 positions matching TRBD2. This CDR3 has 13 residues. Trimming removed 2 bases from V and 5 bases from J; junction bases left unmatched: 3. Germline V gene lookup returns CDR1 DFQATT and CDR2 SNEGSKA (reference sequence). This CDR3 is CSARRLAGDEQYL. Written as DNA, the CDR3 is TGCAGTGCTAGAAGGCTAGCGGGAGACGAGCAGTACCTC.

This clonotype appeared many times. The J gene is TRBJ2-7, the V gene TRBV19, with a weak D call TRBD2 (6 bases). This CDR3 spans 14 amino acids. Between the trimmed V and J ends, which lost 3 bases and 4 bases, there was a span of 13 bases. Germline V gene sequence: CDR1 LNHDA, CDR2 SQIVND (reference sequence). In DNA form, the CDR3 reads TGTGCCAGTAGTATTGGAGGGAGTGGGTACGAGCAGTACTTC. It is translated as CASSIGGSGYEQYF.

Ten or more counts support this clonotype. The chain recombines TRBV19 with TRBJ1-3; D may be TRBD1 (5 bases). V was clipped by 7 bases and J by 4 bases, with 11 bases between them. CDR1 and CDR2 (germline): LNHDA, SQIVND (reference sequence). The CDR3 length is 13 residues. The CDR3 is CASTRDRGNTIYF. The CDR3 bases are TGTGCCAGTACCCGGGACCGAGGAAACACCATATATTTT.

This clonotype appeared many times. V gene TRBV7-8 combines with J gene TRBJ1-2; the match to TRBD1 covers 8 bases. Germline V gene lookup returns CDR1 SGHVS and CDR2 FQNEAQ. The CDR3 contains 14 residues. The V and J ends lost 7 bases and 4 bases, in that order; junction bases with no gene match: 8. The DNA of the CDR3 is TGTGCCAGCACCGGGACAGGCAAGTCCTATGGCTACACCTTC. It translates to CASTGTGKSYGYTF.

The sample holds many counts of this clonotype. The chain uses TRBV30 and TRBJ1-1; possible D gene TRBD1, 5 bases. Trimming pared 7 bases from V and 0 bases from J, leaving 9 bases between. The CDR3 runs 12 residues. The V gene's germline CDR1 is GTSNPN and CDR2 SVGIG (reference sequence). CDR3 sequence reads: CASRDLNTEAFF. CDR3 bases: TGTGCCTCCCGGGACTTGAACACTGAAGCTTTCTTT.

This clonotype was counted at least ten times. V gene TRBV7-9 combines with J gene TRBJ2-7, with D unresolved. This CDR3 comprises 12 residues. Germline V lookup: CDR1 SEHNR, CDR2 FQNEAQ (reference sequence). Trimming cost V 4 bases and J 6 bases, with 10 bases left between them. The DNA for the CDR3 is TGTGCCAGCAGCTCCCAGTTGTTCGAGCAGTACTTC. Its translation: CASSSQLFEQYF.

This clonotype was picked up a small number of times. The chain combines TRBV5-1 with TRBJ1-1, with TRBD1 as a possible D gene (6 bases). The V gene's germline CDR1 is SGHRS and CDR2 YFSETQ. The CDR3 is 14 amino acids. V lost 3 bases, J lost 1 base, and 10 bases lay in between. The CDR3 DNA reads TGCGCCAGCAGCTCAAAGGGGGGGAACACTGAAGCTTTCTTT. This encodes CASSSKGGNTEAFF.

Ten or more counts support this clonotype. The V gene is TRBV28, the J gene TRBJ1-5; TRBD1 matches at 11 bases. This CDR3 has 20 amino acids. Germline V lookup: CDR1 MDHEN, CDR2 SYDVKM. Losses at the gene ends were 4 bases for V and 1 base for J; bases not matched to a gene: 15. The CDR3 reads CASSSRGQGGFWGSNQPQHF. The CDR3 nucleotides are TGTGCCAGCAGTTCCCGGGGACAGGGGGGGTTCTGGGGAAGCAATCAGCCCCAGCATTTT.

This clonotype has only a few counts. Given a much more abundant clone one base away, this may be a read error. This sequence joins TRBV5-5 and TRBJ1-1; 8 bases line up with TRBD1. The CDR3 is 16 amino acids. The V gene's germline CDR1 is SGHKS and CDR2 YYEKEE (reference sequence). The CDR3 nucleotides read TGTGCCAGCAGCATGGGACAGGCTAACCTGAACACTGAAGCTTGCTTT. Its protein is CASSMGQANLNTEACF.

The table lists this clonotype with many counts. This chain joins TRBV7-2 and TRBJ1-2; tentatively, D is TRBD1 (5 bases). This CDR3 is built from 14 residues. Deletions cut 1 base from V and 5 bases from J, with 11 bases between. CDR1 SGHTA and CDR2 FQGNSA come from the germline V gene. This chain's CDR3 is CASSLVPAGYGYTF. The CDR3 nucleotides read TGTGCCAGCAGCTTAGTCCCCGCAGGGTATGGCTACACCTTC. The full variable domain, rest sourced from reference TRBV7-2 and TRBJ1-2, is GAGVSQSPSNKVTEKGKDVELRCDPISGHTALYWYRQSLGQGLEFLIYFQGNSAPDKSGLPSDRFSAERTGGSVSTLTIQRTQQEDSAVYLCASSLVPAGYGYTFGSGTRLTVV.

This clonotype occurred many times. The rearrangement links TRBV6-1 to TRBJ1-1, with D possibly matching TRBD1 (6 bases). This CDR3 has 15 residues. Trimming pared 3 bases from V and 3 bases from J, leaving 14 bases between. The germline gives CDR1 MNHNS, CDR2 SASEGT. The CDR3 nucleotides are TGTGCCAGCAGTGACGGGACACTTGGGGACACTGAAGCTTTCTTT. It codes for CASSDGTLGDTEAFF.

This clonotype was seen ten or more times. The V call is TRBV7-2, the J call TRBJ1-1; a weak D match, TRBD1 (6 bases). The germline gives CDR1 SGHTA, CDR2 FQGNSA. Trimming left V 5 bases short and J 0 bases short, with 13 bases between. This CDR3 is built from 15 residues. The CDR3 protein is CASSQQTGLNTEAFF. For the CDR3, the DNA is TGTGCCAGCAGCCAACAGACAGGACTGAACACTGAAGCTTTCTTT.

This clonotype has a handful of counts. The chain carries TRBV9 and TRBJ1-6, with D tentatively TRBD1 (6 bases). V lost 0 bases, J lost 12 bases, and 16 bases lay in between. The CDR3 runs to 15 residues. The V gene's germline CDR1 is SGDLS and CDR2 YYNGEE. The CDR3 protein is CASSVGLGARQPLHF. CDR3 in DNA: TGTGCCAGCAGCGTAGGGTTGGGGGCCCGCCAACCCCTCCACTTT.

This clonotype has just a few counts. This chain joins TRBV20-1 and TRBJ1-3; tentatively, D is TRBD1 (5 bases). The CDR3 consists of 13 residues. The germline V and J ends were trimmed by 2 bases and 2 bases, with 7 bases remaining between them. In germline, CDR1 is DFQATT, CDR2 SNEGSKA (reference sequence). This CDR3 reads CSARWGAGNTIYF. The CDR3 DNA sequence: TGCAGTGCTAGATGGGGGGCTGGAAACACCATATATTTT.

This clonotype was counted many times. V and J are TRBV6-1 and TRBJ2-5; D remains unclear. The V gene lost 5 bases and the J gene lost 0 bases, with 4 bases spanning the gap. This CDR3 has 12 amino acids. Per germline, CDR1 MNHNS and CDR2 SASEGT. Written as DNA, the CDR3 is TGTGCCAGCAGTCAGTACCAAGAGACCCAGTACTTC. Amino acid sequence: CASSQYQETQYF.

This clonotype was seen a few times. The chain employs TRBV7-2 and TRBJ2-7, with D maybe TRBD1 (5 bases). The germline V gene has CDR1 SGHTA and CDR2 FQGNSA. The CDR3 covers 14 residues. The germline V and J ends were trimmed by 2 bases and 6 bases, with 14 bases remaining between them. The CDR3 DNA sequence: TGTGCCAGCAGCTTATACAGGTCTAGTGTCGAGCAGTACTTC. It specifies CASSLYRSSVEQYF.

This clonotype was picked up many times. The CDR3 is CASSQTGEYPGELFF. CDR3 in DNA: TGTGCCAGCAGTCAGACAGGCGAATACCCCGGGGAGCTGTTTTTT. The chain joins TRBV6-1 to TRBJ2-2; possible D gene TRBD1, 6 bases. Germline V gives CDR1 MNHNS, CDR2 SASEGT. CDR3 length: 15 amino acids. With 5 bases removed from V and 6 bases from J, the gap between germline ends came to 16 bases.

Many counts were recorded for this clonotype. The rearrangement links TRBV20-1 to TRBJ2-7; D gene ambiguous. CDR3 length: 12 amino acids. V lost 3 bases and J 3 bases, leaving 9 bases between the germline ends. Per germline, CDR1 DFQATT and CDR2 SNEGSKA (reference sequence). Written as DNA, the CDR3 is TGCAGTGCTAGTGGGGTGCACTACGAGCAGTACTTC. It translates to CSASGVHYEQYF.

This clonotype was detected only a few times. One end of the junction is discordant with germline, which a read error may explain. The DNA of the CDR3 is TGTGCCAGCAGTGAAGGGAGTAACACTGAAGCTTGCTTT. Amino acid sequence: CASSEGSNTEACF. This rearrangement joins TRBV2 to TRBJ1-1, with no clear D. CDR1 is SNHLY, CDR2 FYNNEI, per germline. The CDR3 is made up of 13 amino acids. Based on the CDR3 plus reference TRBV2 and TRBJ1-1, the full variable domain is EPEVTQTPSHQVTQMGQEVILRCVPISNHLYFYWYRQILGQKVEFLVSFYNNEISEKSEIFDDQFSVERPDGSNFTLKIRSTKLEDSAMYFCASSEGSNTEACFGQGTRLTVV.

The sample holds many counts of this clonotype. The chain couples TRBV28 to TRBJ1-1, with TRBD1 matching 9 bases. The ends lost 5 bases at V and 11 bases at J; junction bases unmatched: 9. CDR3 length equals 13 residues. Germline values: CDR1 MDHEN, CDR2 SYDVKM. The CDR3 DNA reads TGTGCCAGCAGTGTCTTCCGGGACAGGGTTGCTTTCTTT. Its translation is CASSVFRDRVAFF.

In its sample, this clonotype was seen a few times. The chain employs TRBV18 and TRBJ2-5, with TRBD2 as a possible D gene (6 bases). The CDR3 covers 15 residues. Germline CDR1 reads KGHSH; CDR2 reads LQKENI. Trimming cost V 0 bases and J 5 bases, with 13 bases left between them. CDR3 bases: TGTGCCAGCTCACCACCGGGACGGGGGATCGAGACCCAGTACTTC. Amino acid sequence: CASSPPGRGIETQYF.

Notes on this clonotype: One junction end disagrees with the germline gene, perhaps due to a read error. The gene calls are TRBV6-2 or TRBV6-3 and TRBJ2-7; D may be TRBD2 (5 bases). CDR3 length: 12 residues. Germline assignment: CDR1 MNHEY and CDR2 SVGEGT. The CDR3: CASGRGNYEQYF. Written as DNA, the CDR3 is TGCGCCAGCGGTCGCGGTAACTACGAGCAGTACTTC.

Of note for this clonotype: A much larger clone sits a single nucleotide away, making a read error possible. V is TRBV29-1 and J is TRBJ2-5; D not resolved. The CDR3 covers 13 residues. Germline values: CDR1 SQVTM, CDR2 ANQGSEA. The chain's CDR3 is CSVERASQGTQYF. As DNA, the CDR3 is TGCAGCGTTGAACGCGCATCCCAAGGGACCCAGTACTTC.

This clonotype was observed many times. The chain has TRBV6-1 and TRBJ1-2; maybe TRBD1 (6 bases). V shed 7 bases and J shed 6 bases, with 15 bases lying between them. The CDR3 is 13 amino acids. Germline-derived CDR1 and CDR2 are MNHNS and SASEGT. DNA for the CDR3: TGTGCCAGCACATCCAGGGGTTACGATGGCTACACCTTC. Protein product: CASTSRGYDGYTF.

This clonotype was seen repeatedly, ten times or more. The chain employs TRBV11-1 and TRBJ1-3; D possibly corresponds to TRBD1 (6 bases). From germline, CDR1 is SGHAT and CDR2 FQDESV (reference sequence). V lost 4 bases and J lost 3, with 16 bases in between. CDR3 size: 16 residues. Written as DNA, the CDR3 is TGTGCCAGCAGCTCCACAGGGATTACTTATGGAAACACCATATATTTT. Encoded protein: CASSSTGITYGNTIYF.